The clone carrying this T cell receptor beta chain was counted once. The protocol was immunoSEQ multiplex PCR, while the TCRdb copy is restricted to in-frame clones and leaves out a portion. The sample carries 70,000 to 95,000 clones, roughly 92% recorded once. The sample is drawn from a study of OX40 agonist ivuxolimab in advanced cancers. Study-wide context: Among those treated, three patients had partial responses, one with hepatocellular carcinoma and two with cutaneous melanoma.

CDR1 SGHRS and CDR2 YFSETQ come from the germline V gene. The CDR3 totals 11 residues. Trimming pared 2 bases from V and 3 bases from J, leaving 2 bases between. The sequence came from an adult with an advanced solid tumor such as melanoma, head and neck, liver or kidney cancer. The specimen was CD4+ or CD8+ T cells sorted from blood, collected in a trial of the OX40 agonist ivuxolimab. The V call is TRBV5-1, the J call TRBJ2-5, with D uncertain. The CDR3 spells CASSFEETQYF. The DNA of the CDR3 is TGCGCCAGCAGCTTCGAAGAGACCCAGTACTTC.